Listed below are T cell receptor beta chains from one sample, sequenced in a study of T cell changes during pregnancy in multiple sclerosis. Produced via immunoSEQ multiplex PCR; TCRdb's table is partial and in-frame only. The sample comprises just under 60,000 clones, over 90% of which are singletons, and under 0.95% rests with the top ten. The input for sequencing was peripheral blood, taken in the first trimester of pregnancy. The receptors originated from a female donor with multiple sclerosis, enrolled in a pregnancy study. Each CDR3 is given with its conserved first and last residue. Each record gives: J gene, V gene, D gene, clone size, CDR3 DNA, CDR3 protein. The D gene is left open where the match is weak. Some rows mark clone size as missing; the rest say once, few, many or name a class of expanded clone.

TRBJ2-3	TRBV7-2	NA	NA	TGTGCCAGCAGCCAAATTACGGGGGGCCGGACAGATACGCAGTATTTT	CASSQITGGRTDTQYF
TRBJ1-1	TRBV12-5	NA	NA	TGTGCTAGTGGTTACACCGGGACAGAAGCTTTCTTT	CASGYTGTEAFF
TRBJ2-4	TRBV5-6	NA	NA	TGTGCCAGCAGCTTGTGGGGGGGGCCAGGGTGGGGAAACATTCAGTACTTC	CASSLWGGPGWGNIQYF
TRBJ2-2	TRBV6-6	NA	NA	TGTGCCAGCAGTCGCGTTACGGGCACCGGGGAGCTGTTTTTT	CASSRVTGTGELFF
TRBJ1-6	TRBV4-3	NA	NA	TGCGCCAGCAGCCAGGGACATTTGAATTCACCCCTCCACTTT	CASSQGHLNSPLHF
TRBJ2-5	TRBV18	NA	NA	TGTGCCAGCTCAAGGAGCGACCAAGAGACCCAGTACTTC	CASSRSDQETQYF
TRBJ1-1	TRBV6-5	TRBD1	NA	TGTGCCAGCAGTTCCGGGACAGGGAAGACTGAAGCTTTCTTT	CASSSGTGKTEAFF
TRBJ1-1	TRBV7-9	NA	NA	TGTGCCAGCAGCCCCGGGGGGCGGGCTGAAGCTTTCTTT	CASSPGGRAEAFF
TRBJ2-3	TRBV27	NA	NA	TGTGCCAGCAGTTTGGGCAGCGGCAGCACAGATACGCAGTATTTT	CASSLGSGSTDTQYF
TRBJ2-2	TRBV27	NA	NA	TGTGCCAGCAACTATGGCGGGGAGCTGTTTTTT	CASNYGGELFF
TRBJ1-2	TRBV2	NA	NA	TGTGCCAGCCGAGGTCGCGGGGGTGTCACTGGCTACACCTTC	CASRGRGGVTGYTF
TRBJ1-1	TRBV11-3	NA	NA	TGTGCCAGCAGCTTCCAGAATCTGGGCCCTTTCTTT	CASSFQNLGPFF
TRBJ2-3	TRBV7-3	NA	NA	TGTGCCAGCAGCCGCCAGGGGCCGACATACACAGATACGCAGTATTTT	CASSRQGPTYTDTQYF
TRBJ2-5	TRBV4-3	TRBD1	NA	TGCGCCAGCAGCCAAGGAGGGACAGCACAAGAGACCCAGTACTTC	CASSQGGTAQETQYF
TRBJ2-7	TRBV7-9	TRBD1	NA	TGTGCCAGCAGCAATGGACAGGGGCATACCTACGAGCAGTACTTC	CASSNGQGHTYEQYF
TRBJ1-1	TRBV19	TRBD1	once	TGTGCCAGTAGTAAGGACAGGGCGGGCGACACTGAAGCTTTCTTT	CASSKDRAGDTEAFF
TRBJ1-5	TRBV28	NA	NA	TGTGCCACCCAACGGGGAGCCAATCAGCCCCAGCATTTT	CATQRGANQPQHF
TRBJ2-7	TRBV4-1	TRBD1	NA	TGCGCCAGCAGCCAAGAGACAGGGTTTCGCGAGCAGTACTTC	CASSQETGFREQYF
TRBJ1-6	TRBV6-6	NA	NA	TGTGCCAGCAGTTACACAAGTTATAATTCACCCCTCCACTTT	CASSYTSYNSPLHF
TRBJ2-7	TRBV6-5	TRBD1	NA	TGTGCCAGCAGTTCAGACAGGGGGCTCGGCGAGCAGTACTTC	CASSSDRGLGEQYF
TRBJ1-2	TRBV2	NA	NA	TGTGCCAGCAGATGGTCCACCGGGGTTTCGGGCTACACCTTC	CASRWSTGVSGYTF
TRBJ1-1	TRBV4-3	NA	few	TGCGCCAGCAGCCAAAAACAGAACACTGAAGCTTTCTTT	CASSQKQNTEAFF
TRBJ2-7	TRBV5-1	NA	NA	TGCGCCAGCAGCTCCTTACAGGGAACGTCCTACGAGCAGTACTTC	CASSSLQGTSYEQYF
TRBJ1-4	TRBV9	NA	NA	TGTGCCAGCAGCGGTGGGATTAGAGGGGGAAAACTGTTTTTT	CASSGGIRGGKLFF
TRBJ1-5	TRBV2	NA	NA	TGTGCCAGCAGTGAGGACAGTAATAGCAATCAGCCCCAGCATTTT	CASSEDSNSNQPQHF
TRBJ1-2	TRBV30	NA	NA	TGTGCCTGGAGTGTTGCAGACTGGGGCTACACCTTC	CAWSVADWGYTF
TRBJ2-3	TRBV10-3	TRBD2	NA	TGTGCCATCACCCCACTAGCGGGGAGCACAGATACGCAGTATTTT	CAITPLAGSTDTQYF
TRBJ2-7	TRBV7-2	TRBD1	NA	TGTGCCAGCAGCTCGTACAGGGGAGTAGGGGCCGAGCAGTACTTC	CASSSYRGVGAEQYF
TRBJ2-5	TRBV20-1	NA	NA	TGCAGTGCTAGACTTATAGAGACCCAGTACTTC	CSARLIETQYF
TRBJ1-1	TRBV4-1	NA	few	TGCGCCAGCAGCCAAGGGCCAGAAGGGGCGTTCTTT	CASSQGPEGAFF
TRBJ1-5	TRBV9	NA	NA	TGTGCCAGCAGCGTAGGAGGAGACAGCAATCAGCCCCAGCATTTT	CASSVGGDSNQPQHF
TRBJ2-2	TRBV7-2	NA	once	TGTGCCAGCAGCTTAGCGCTAGGCGGGGAGCTGTTTTTT	CASSLALGGELFF
TRBJ2-1	TRBV10-1	TRBD2	once	TGCGCCAGCAGTGAATTAGCGGGGGGGCCCCCTAATACCTACAATGAGCAGTTCTTC	CASSELAGGPPNTYNEQFF
TRBJ1-2	TRBV6-5	NA	NA	TGTGCCAGCAGTTACTCGACCCGACTAAACTATGGCTACACCTTC	CASSYSTRLNYGYTF
TRBJ2-7	TRBV5-1	TRBD2	NA	TGCGCCAGCAGCCACCGCGGGGGGCCGACCTACGAGCAGTACTTC	CASSHRGGPTYEQYF
TRBJ2-7	TRBV5-1	NA	NA	TGCGCCAGCAGCCGACAGGTCGCGCAAACCTACGAGCAGTACTTC	CASSRQVAQTYEQYF
TRBJ2-2	TRBV23-1	NA	NA	TGCGCCAGCAGTCGGGTCGATTGGGGGCGAAACACCGGGGAGCTGTTTTTT	CASSRVDWGRNTGELFF
TRBJ2-1	TRBV28	NA	NA	TGTGCCAGCAGTTCTTACAATGAGCAGTTCTTC	CASSSYNEQFF